The 16 T cell receptor beta chains below all came from one sample that was sequenced in a study of T cell responses to AZD1222 COVID-19 vaccine. The assay was immunoSEQ multiplex PCR, and TCRdb's table has in-frame clones only and misses some. The sample yields tens of thousands of clones, roughly 88% seen once. The specimen was peripheral blood, collected on day 0 of AZD1222 vaccination. The receptors come from an adult in good health.

This chain uses TRBV27 with TRBJ1-2; 7 nucleotides line up with TRBD1. Germline trimming cut 6 bases from V and 4 bases from J; bases unmatched to any gene: 11. The CDR3 runs 15 residues. Germline loops: CDR1 MNHEY, CDR2 SMNVEV (reference sequence). The CDR3 protein is CASRATGAPGYGYTF. The CDR3 DNA follows: TGTGCCAGCAGGGCAACAGGGGCCCCAGGCTATGGCTACACCTTC.

The chain combines TRBV28 with TRBJ1-1; unclear D gene. Germline V gene data show CDR1 as MDHEN and CDR2 as SYDVKM. This CDR3 region has 14 residues. V lost 6 bases and J lost 0, with 11 bases in between. CDR3 region: CASRDPSMNTEAFF. In DNA form, the CDR3 reads TGTGCCAGCAGGGACCCATCGATGAACACTGAAGCTTTCTTT.

The chain carries TRBV28 and TRBJ2-2, with TRBD1 matching 10 bases. The germline V gene has CDR1 MDHEN and CDR2 SYDVKM. V shed 9 bases and J 2 bases; nucleotides not matched to a gene: 3. The CDR3 is 14 amino acids. CDR3 loop: CASRDRGNTGELFF. Written as DNA, the CDR3 is TGTGCCAGTAGGGACAGGGGAAACACCGGGGAGCTGTTTTTT.

There are a few counts of this clone. The V gene is TRBV27, the J gene TRBJ2-1; D uncertain. The germline V gene encodes CDR1 MNHEY and CDR2 SMNVEV (reference sequence). The CDR3 totals 12 residues. The V and J ends lost 4 bases and 10 bases respectively, with 11 bases between them. The CDR3 sequence: CASSYSRREQFF. The DNA of the CDR3 is TGTGCCAGCAGTTACTCGCGCCGAGAGCAGTTCTTC.

The rearrangement joins TRBV3-1 (or the pseudogene TRBV3-2) to TRBJ1-2; no definite D call. This CDR3 spans 13 amino acids. Germline V lookup: CDR1 LGHDT, CDR2 YNNKEL (reference sequence). Trimming removed 1 base from V and 6 bases from J, with 9 bases in between. CDR3: CASSQVSPNGYTF. The CDR3 DNA sequence: TGTGCCAGCAGCCAAGTTAGTCCGAATGGCTACACCTTC.

The genes are TRBV30 and TRBJ2-4; D may be TRBD2 (5 bases). The CDR3 is 13 amino acids. Looked up from germline, CDR1 is GTSNPN and CDR2 is SVGIG (reference sequence). Trimming removed 4 bases at V and 0 bases at J, with 7 bases between. CDR3 coding DNA: TGTGCCTGGACCCGGGGAGCCAAAAACATTCAGTACTTC. It translates to CAWTRGAKNIQYF.

The chain recombines TRBV16 with TRBJ1-6, with TRBD1 matching over 7 bases. Germline V gene sequence: CDR1 KGHSY, CDR2 FQNENV. The V and J ends lost 1 base and 10 bases, in that order; junction bases with no gene match: 13. This CDR3 region has 17 residues. CDR3 in amino acids: CASSQWLSQGMESPLHF. CDR3 bases: TGTGCCAGCAGCCAATGGCTCTCACAGGGGATGGAGTCACCCCTCCACTTT. Full variable domain (outside the CDR3, taken from reference TRBV16 and TRBJ1-6): GEEVAQTPKHLVRGEGQKAKLYCAPIKGHSYVFWYQQVLKNEFKFLISFQNENVFDETGMPKERFSAKCLPNSPCSLEIQATKLEDSAVYFCASSQWLSQGMESPLHFGNGTRLTVT.

The chain links TRBV18 to TRBJ1-6; D uncertain. This CDR3 contains 18 residues. Germline assignment: CDR1 KGHSH and CDR2 LQKENI. V dropped 3 bases and J dropped 3 bases, with 18 bases sitting between them. The CDR3 loop is CASSPRGRSRHYNSPLHF. The CDR3, as DNA: TGTGCCAGCTCACCGCGGGGTAGGAGCCGGCACTATAATTCACCCCTCCACTTT.

The rearrangement links TRBV27 to TRBJ2-7; D is perhaps TRBD2 (6 bases). Germline loops: CDR1 MNHEY, CDR2 SMNVEV (reference sequence). The CDR3 contains 14 residues. Trimming took 4 bases from V and 0 from J, leaving 10 bases between them. The CDR3 nucleotides read TGTGCCAGCAGTTACCGGGGGATCTCCTACGAGCAGTACTTC. Its protein product is CASSYRGISYEQYF.

This clone was observed once. The V gene is TRBV7-3, the J gene TRBJ2-3; 15 nucleotides line up with TRBD2. This CDR3 comprises 17 residues. Germline CDR1 SGHTA, CDR2 FQGTGA. The trim removed 1 base at V and 4 bases at J, leaving 3 bases unmatched. Here the CDR3 reads CASSLRGLAGGPDTQYF. The CDR3 DNA follows: TGTGCCAGCAGCTTAAGGGGACTAGCGGGGGGTCCAGATACGCAGTATTTT.

This clone was seen a handful of times. This chain uses TRBV7-9 with TRBJ2-6, with TRBD1 identical over 7 bases. Germline loops: CDR1 SEHNR, CDR2 FQNEAQ (reference sequence). This CDR3 has 18 amino acids. Trimming at V came to 7 bases and at J to 0 bases, leaving 12 bases not matched to a gene. The CDR3 loop is CASTPPARGSSGANVLTF. The DNA of the CDR3 is TGTGCCAGCACCCCCCCAGCCAGGGGGAGCTCTGGGGCCAACGTCCTGACTTTC.

The rearrangement links TRBV18 to TRBJ1-2; 8 bases are shared with TRBD1. Looked up from germline, CDR1 is KGHSH and CDR2 is LQKENI. Trimming cost V 5 bases and J 5 bases; bases outside gene matches: 4. CDR3 length: 13 amino acids. The DNA for the CDR3 is TGTGCCAGCTCATTGGACAGGGTATATGGCTACACCTTC. As protein: CASSLDRVYGYTF.

This chain joins TRBV4-1 and TRBJ1-3, with no clear D. The CDR3 contains 16 residues. In germline, CDR1 is MGHRA, CDR2 YSYEKL. With 0 bases removed from V and 0 bases from J, the gap between germline ends came to 9 bases. CDR3 in DNA: TGCGCCAGCAGCCAAGATTACGGGAACTCTGGAAACACCATATATTTT. Its translation: CASSQDYGNSGNTIYF.

This sequence joins TRBV7-6 and TRBJ2-7; 9 nucleotides agree with TRBD2. With V trimmed by 2 bases and J by 0 bases, 8 bases remained unmatched. The CDR3 extends over 17 amino acids. Germline loops: CDR1 SGHVS, CDR2 FNYEAQ. The CDR3 nucleotides are TGTGCCAGCAGCTTAATGTCCCAGCGGGGGGCCTCCTACGAGCAGTACTTC. Its protein is CASSLMSQRGASYEQYF.

The rearrangement joins TRBV6-1 to TRBJ1-4, with 12 bases matching TRBD1. The CDR3 is 14 amino acids. With 3 bases clipped from V and 8 bases from J, the junction kept 1 base outside the gene matches. The germline gives CDR1 MNHNS, CDR2 SASEGT. The chain's CDR3 is CASSEGTGGEKLFF. In DNA form, the CDR3 reads TGTGCCAGCAGTGAGGGGACAGGGGGCGAAAAACTGTTTTTT.

The rearrangement joins TRBV10-3 to TRBJ1-2, with D maybe TRBD1 (6 bases). The V and J ends lost 4 bases and 3 bases respectively, with 9 bases between them. This CDR3 has 13 amino acids. CDR1 and CDR2 from the germline V gene are ENHRY and SYGVKD. CDR3 residues: CAISVGGDYGYTF. The CDR3 region has the DNA TGTGCCATCAGTGTAGGGGGTGACTATGGCTACACCTTC.